The subject of this entry is one T cell receptor (beta chain). This sample includes further DNA sequences coding for the same CDR3. The sample belongs to a study of cytomegalovirus exposure and HLA in healthy donors. PCR employed 60 Vbeta and 13 Jbeta primers. Produced via immunoSEQ multiplex PCR; TCRdb's table is partial and in-frame only. The specimen's table records about 54,000 clones. Trimming cost V 0 bases and J 6 bases; bases outside gene matches: 3. The CDR3 length is 16 residues. Germline values: CDR1 SGHRS, CDR2 YFSETQ. The chain couples TRBV5-1 to TRBJ2-3, with 14 bases aligning to TRBD2. Sequences were obtained from PBMCs. The origin of this receptor is a woman in her 40s in good health and CMV-seronegative. CDR3 amino acids: CASSLEGLAGVDTQYF. The CDR3 bases are TGCGCCAGCAGCTTGGAGGGACTAGCGGGAGTTGATACGCAGTATTTT.